Described below is a single T cell receptor beta chain sequence and its context. Its antigen is not identified. This specimen comes from a study of T cell responses to AZD1222 COVID-19 vaccine. Whole-study results and caveats: A reported finding is that nearly half of spike-specific TCRs target unmutated variant regions. White British ancestry dominated among donors, who included more females, and clonal diversity was possibly underestimated. Spike regions recognized by vaccine-associated CD4 TCRs spanned the protein, led by 160-218 and 743-854. Spike-specific TCR repertoires showed rising breadth and depth after two AZD1222 doses.

This table comes from immunoSEQ multiplex PCR, and its TCRdb copy is limited to in-frame clones, with some not included. The sample includes approximately 35,000 clones, around 84% seen only once; the top ten take roughly 9.6%. The CDR3 extends over 15 amino acids. The V and J ends lost 2 bases and 1 base respectively, with 9 bases between them. The V gene's germline CDR1 is SEHNR and CDR2 FQNEAQ (reference sequence). Sequencing was performed on peripheral blood, taken 28 days after the second AZD1222 dose. This TCR derives from an adult who received the AZD1222 COVID-19 vaccine. This chain uses TRBV7-9 with TRBJ1-3; the D is unclear. CDR3 amino acids: CASSLSQVSGNTIYF. The CDR3 DNA reads as TGTGCCAGCAGCTTAAGTCAGGTATCTGGAAACACCATATATTTT.